These 30 T cell receptor beta chains came from one sample sequenced in a study of blood T cell repertoires in COVID-19. Clones were read by immunoSEQ multiplex PCR, and TCRdb kept only the in-frame ones, dropping some. This table holds approximately 300,000 clones, about 90% found once. The sample was peripheral blood. The origin of the receptors is a woman in her thirties or forties with acute or convalescent COVID-19.

The chain carries TRBV19 and TRBJ1-1; TRBD1 is a possible D gene (6 bases). The germline V gene has CDR1 LNHDA and CDR2 SQIVND (reference sequence). CDR3 size: 15 residues. V lost 4 bases to trimming and J lost 1 base, with 13 bases between them. This CDR3 is CASSTHRAANTEAFF. The CDR3, as DNA: TGTGCCAGTAGTACCCACAGGGCCGCGAACACTGAAGCTTTCTTT.

V gene TRBV5-1 combines with J gene TRBJ1-2; no clear D gene. V lost 2 bases and J 0 bases, leaving 8 bases between the germline ends. CDR3 length equals 14 residues. Per germline, CDR1 SGHRS and CDR2 YFSETQ. CDR3 region: CASSFAESNYGYTF. The CDR3 nucleotides read TGCGCCAGCAGCTTTGCGGAATCTAACTATGGCTACACCTTC.

Note on this clone: In the same sample, other DNA sequences code for this CDR3. The V and J genes are TRBV6-5 and TRBJ1-2; a weak D match, TRBD1 (5 bases). The germline CDR1 and CDR2 sequences are MNHEY and SVGAGI. The CDR3 spans 13 residues. Trimming shortened V by 0 bases and J by 5 bases, and 7 bases separated the two germline ends. CDR3 residues: CASSYSGGYGYTF. The CDR3, as DNA: TGTGCCAGCAGTTACTCCGGGGGGTATGGCTACACCTTC.

This clone was observed a single time. The J gene is TRBJ2-1, the V gene TRBV9, with 7 bases that match TRBD2. This CDR3 is 14 amino acids long. With V trimmed by 4 bases and J by 2 bases, 3 bases remained unmatched. CDR1 and CDR2 from the germline V gene are SGDLS and YYNGEE. Here the CDR3 DNA reads TGTGCCAGCAGCCCCGGGGGGACCTACAATGAGCAGTTCTTC. It codes for CASSPGGTYNEQFF.

The rearrangement joins TRBV19 to TRBJ2-5; tentatively, D is TRBD2 (5 bases). Per the germline V gene, CDR1 is LNHDA and CDR2 is SQIVND (reference sequence). There are 13 residues in the CDR3. V lost 2 bases and J lost 4, with 8 bases in between. The CDR3 sequence is CASSIRRLETQYF. The CDR3 region has the DNA TGTGCCAGTAGTATAAGGAGGTTAGAGACCCAGTACTTC.

This chain connects TRBV5-1 to TRBJ1-3, with TRBD1 matching over 12 bases. The germline CDR1 and CDR2 sequences are SGHRS and YFSETQ. This CDR3 has 16 residues. Unmatched junction bases numbered 4, after V lost 2 bases and J lost 4 bases. The CDR3 nucleotides read TGCGCCAGCAGCTTCGGGACAGGGGGCGAAGGAAACACCATATATTTT. It is translated as CASSFGTGGEGNTIYF.

This rearrangement joins TRBV12-5 to TRBJ1-1; D is uncertain. Trimming pared 0 bases from V and 1 base from J, leaving 6 bases between. The CDR3 consists of 14 residues. The germline gives CDR1 LGHNT, CDR2 FRNRAP. CDR3 sequence: CASGLVGPNTEAFF. CDR3 in DNA: TGTGCTAGTGGTTTGGTCGGTCCGAACACTGAAGCTTTCTTT. The full variable domain, rest sourced from reference TRBV12-5 and TRBJ1-1, is DARVTQTPRHKVTEMGQEVTMRCQPILGHNTVFWYRQTMMQGLELLAYFRNRAPLDDSGMPKDRFSAEMPDATLATLKIQPSEPRDSAVYFCASGLVGPNTEAFFGQGTRLTVV.

The rearrangement uses TRBV24-1 and TRBJ2-2; a weak D match, TRBD1 (6 bases). V gave up 5 bases and J gave up 6 bases, with 12 bases separating them. This CDR3 has 14 residues. CDR1 and CDR2 from the germline V gene are KGHDR and SFDVKD. DNA for the CDR3: TGTGCCACCAGTGCCCGGACAGTCGCCGGGGAGCTGTTTTTT. It encodes CATSARTVAGELFF.

A single count supports this clone. The chain recombines TRBV5-4 with TRBJ2-5; 16 bases are a match to TRBD2. V shed 4 bases and J 5 bases; nucleotides not matched to a gene: 14. The CDR3 length is 19 residues. Germline lookup yields CDR1 SGHNT and CDR2 YYREEE (reference sequence). This CDR3 reads CASSLTSGTSGGAYETQYF. The CDR3, as DNA: TGTGCCAGCAGCCTCACAAGCGGGACTAGCGGGGGGGCTTACGAGACCCAGTACTTC.

To note about this clone: The sample has other DNA sequences that encode this CDR3 too. This chain joins TRBV19 and TRBJ1-1; no reliable D call. The CDR3 loop spans 13 amino acids. The germline V gene has CDR1 LNHDA and CDR2 SQIVND (reference sequence). V was shortened by 3 bases and J by 0 bases, with 5 bases between the two germline ends. CDR3 sequence reads: CASSITVNTEAFF. The CDR3 DNA reads as TGTGCCAGTAGTATCACAGTGAACACTGAAGCTTTCTTT.

This clone was seen a single time. V gene TRBV18 combines with J gene TRBJ2-4; D perhaps matches TRBD2 (5 bases). Germline CDR1 and CDR2: KGHSH and LQKENI. V shed 0 bases and J shed 2 bases, with 17 bases lying between them. CDR3 size: 18 residues. The CDR3 DNA sequence: TGTGCCAGCTCACCACCGCGGAGCCTCCTCGGGACCAAAAACATTCAGTACTTC. Translation: CASSPPRSLLGTKNIQYF. Looking up the rest from reference TRBV18 and TRBJ2-4 gives the full variable domain: NAGVMQNPRHLVRRRGQEARLRCSPMKGHSHVYWYRQLPEEGLKFMVYLQKENIIDESGMPKERFSAEFPKEGPSILRIQQVVRGDSAAYFCASSPPRSLLGTKNIQYFGAGTRLSVL.

The chain couples TRBV21-1 to TRBJ1-2; TRBD1, as called in the table, went unchecked against the DNA. TRBV21-1 is annotated as a pseudogene. The CDR3 length is 17 residues. The CDR3 loop is CASRKGRDRGTNYGYTF. The CDR3 DNA sequence: TGTGCCAGCAGGAAGGGTCGAGACAGGGGGACTAACTATGGCTACACCTTC.

This chain uses TRBV5-1 with TRBJ1-2; a possible D gene is TRBD1 (5 bases). V lost 4 bases, J lost 7 bases, and 14 bases lay in between. This CDR3 has 13 residues. CDR1 and CDR2 (germline): SGHRS, YFSETQ. In DNA, the CDR3 is TGCGCCAGCAGCCAGGGTCCGGAGGGTGGCTACACCTTC. Protein: CASSQGPEGGYTF.

The CDR3 spells CASSFLGAHDEAFF. CDR3 DNA: TGCGCCAGCAGCTTTCTGGGAGCGCATGATGAAGCTTTCTTT. The V call is TRBV5-1, the J call TRBJ1-1; D not resolved. The CDR3 length is 14 residues. Germline V CDR1 and CDR2: SGHRS, YFSETQ. Trimming took off 2 bases at V and 7 bases at J, with 15 bases between the two ends.

The rearrangement links TRBV29-1 to TRBJ2-5; TRBD1 matches at 9 bases. CDR1 is SQVTM, CDR2 ANQGSEA, per germline. The CDR3 runs to 13 residues. CDR3 sequence reads: CTTGTGRGETQYF. The CDR3 coding sequence is TGCACTACCGGGACAGGGCGTGGGGAGACCCAGTACTTC.

This rearrangement joins TRBV2 to TRBJ1-2; D gene unclear. CDR3 length equals 14 residues. The V gene lost 4 bases and the J gene lost 0 bases, with 9 bases spanning the gap. Germline V gene data show CDR1 as SNHLY and CDR2 as FYNNEI. CDR3 sequence reads: CASSAGLPNYGYTF. Written as DNA, the CDR3 is TGTGCCAGCAGTGCAGGTTTGCCTAACTATGGCTACACCTTC.

This chain connects TRBV5-1 to TRBJ2-5; D is possibly TRBD2 (6 bases). From germline, CDR1 is SGHRS and CDR2 YFSETQ. CDR3 length equals 16 residues. With 1 base removed from V and 2 bases from J, the gap between germline ends came to 15 bases. Here the CDR3 DNA reads TGCGCCAGCAGCTTGAATGGGGGGAATCTTCAAGAGACCCAGTACTTC. Encoded protein: CASSLNGGNLQETQYF.

The chain couples TRBV30 to TRBJ1-3; perhaps TRBD1 as D (5 bases). There are 15 residues in the CDR3. Germline V lookup: CDR1 GTSNPN, CDR2 SVGIG (reference sequence). The V and J ends lost 0 bases and 2 bases respectively, with 11 bases between them. CDR3 bases: TGTGCCTGGAGTGTACGGGGGGACGCTGGAAACACCATATATTTT. It specifies CAWSVRGDAGNTIYF. Supplemented by reference TRBV30 and TRBJ1-3, the full variable domain reads SQTIHQWPATLVQPVGSPLSLECTVEGTSNPNLYWYRQAAGRGLQLLFYSVGIGQISSEVPQNLSASRPQDRQFILSSKKLLLSDSGFYLCAWSVRGDAGNTIYFGEGSWLTVV.

In its sample, this clone was seen once. This chain links TRBV7-2 with TRBJ1-2; D is undetermined. Trimming took 1 base from V and 13 from J, leaving 13 bases between them. This CDR3 region has 12 residues. The germline V gene has CDR1 SGHTA and CDR2 FQGNSA. The CDR3, as DNA: TGTGCCAGCAGCTTAGGAGTATCGGTCCCCACCTTC. It yields the protein CASSLGVSVPTF.

The J gene is TRBJ1-2, the V gene TRBV21-1; the tabulated D call, TRBD1, remains unverified against the DNA. TRBV21-1 is listed as a pseudogene. The CDR3 is 14 amino acids. The CDR3 DNA is TGTGCCAGCAGCATCCAGAAAGATACGTATGGCTACACCTTC. Protein: CASSIQKDTYGYTF.

Only one count was recorded for this clone. V usage is TRBV5-6 and J usage is TRBJ1-2; TRBD1 agrees at 8 bases. There are 16 residues in the CDR3. The trim removed 7 bases at V and 4 bases at J, leaving 15 bases unmatched. Germline V gene lookup returns CDR1 SGHDT and CDR2 YYEEEE. Written as DNA, the CDR3 is TGTGCCAGCCTAACCTGGACAGGGAATACTTTCTATGGCTACACCTTC. This gives the protein CASLTWTGNTFYGYTF.

V is TRBV10-3 and J is TRBJ1-4, with D possibly matching TRBD1 (5 bases). The CDR3 has 12 residues. V lost 10 bases and J 4 bases, leaving 10 bases between the germline ends. CDR1 and CDR2 from the germline V gene are ENHRY and SYGVKD. The DNA for the CDR3 is TGTGCCACCCAAGGGGTTAATGAAAAACTGTTTTTT. Protein sequence: CATQGVNEKLFF.

The chain uses TRBV5-1 and TRBJ2-3; the match to TRBD2 covers 10 bases. V trimming: 4 bases; J trimming: 0 bases; junction bases outside the gene matches: 11. Germline lookup yields CDR1 SGHRS and CDR2 YFSETQ. This CDR3 is 18 amino acids long. CDR3 amino acids: CASSPRGVTSGSTDTQYF. The CDR3 DNA reads as TGCGCCAGCAGCCCCCGGGGGGTGACTAGCGGGAGCACAGATACGCAGTATTTT.

This chain links TRBV7-3 with TRBJ1-1; a possible D gene is TRBD1 (5 bases). The germline V gene has CDR1 SGHTA and CDR2 FQGTGA. There are 14 residues in the CDR3. The ends were cut back, 5 bases at V and 5 bases at J, with 15 bases in the middle. Written as DNA, the CDR3 is TGTGCCAGCAGCCCGAGCGCAGGGTCGACTGAAGCTTTCTTT. Translating it yields CASSPSAGSTEAFF. Variable domain in full (rest from reference TRBV7-3 and TRBJ1-1): GAGVSQTPSNKVTEKGKYVELRCDPISGHTALYWYRQSLGQGPEFLIYFQGTGAADDSGLPNDRFFAVRPEGSVSTLKIQRTERGDSAVYLCASSPSAGSTEAFFGQGTRLTVV.

The chain joins TRBV2 to TRBJ2-4; 11 bases line up with TRBD2. V shed 3 bases and J 7 bases; nucleotides not matched to a gene: 2. The germline gives CDR1 SNHLY, CDR2 FYNNEI. The CDR3 has 14 residues. The CDR3 DNA sequence: TGTGCCAGCAGTGATAGCGGGGGGGCCAACATTCAGTACTTC. Its protein product is CASSDSGGANIQYF.

The chain joins TRBV6-5 to TRBJ1-2, with 7 nucleotides matching TRBD1. This CDR3 is 14 amino acids long. The V and J ends lost 5 bases and 8 bases, in that order; junction bases with no gene match: 11. CDR1 and CDR2 from the germline V gene are MNHEY and SVGAGI. This CDR3 is CASSQYRGTRGYTF. CDR3 sequence (DNA): TGTGCCAGCAGTCAGTACAGGGGAACTAGGGGCTACACCTTC.

This chain links TRBV18 with TRBJ1-6; 8 positions agree with TRBD1. The length of the CDR3 is 15 residues. J gave up 6 bases and V 3 bases, and 4 bases lay outside the gene matches. Germline CDR1 reads KGHSH; CDR2 reads LQKENI. The CDR3 spells CASSPRTGSNSPLHF. The CDR3 DNA sequence: TGTGCCAGCTCACCTCGGACAGGGTCTAATTCACCCCTCCACTTT. Based on the CDR3 plus reference TRBV18 and TRBJ1-6, the full variable domain is NAGVMQNPRHLVRRRGQEARLRCSPMKGHSHVYWYRQLPEEGLKFMVYLQKENIIDESGMPKERFSAEFPKEGPSILRIQQVVRGDSAAYFCASSPRTGSNSPLHFGNGTRLTVT.

The rearrangement joins TRBV7-9 to TRBJ2-5; no firm D call. Looked up from germline, CDR1 is SEHNR and CDR2 is FQNEAQ (reference sequence). The germline V and J ends were trimmed by 1 base and 3 bases, with 6 bases remaining between them. CDR3 size: 13 residues. CDR3 DNA sequence: TGTGCCAGCAGCTTAGTAGATAAAGAGACCCAGTACTTC. Protein: CASSLVDKETQYF.

V usage is TRBV7-6 and J usage is TRBJ1-6, with 7 bases lining up with TRBD1. The germline V gene has CDR1 SGHVS and CDR2 FNYEAQ. This CDR3 has 16 residues. The V segment lost 1 base and the J segment 7 bases; nucleotides outside the gene matches: 7. The CDR3 here is CASSLDRRQGNSPLHF. CDR3 in DNA: TGTGCCAGCAGCTTAGATCGGAGACAGGGAAATTCACCCCTCCACTTT.

The chain is built from TRBV12-5 and TRBJ2-2; 7 bases match TRBD1. From germline, CDR1 is LGHNT and CDR2 FRNRAP. This CDR3 region has 13 residues. Trimming at V came to 1 base and at J to 13 bases, leaving 6 bases not matched to a gene. In DNA form, the CDR3 reads TGTGCTAGTGGTTTGGAGCACAGGGGCAGGCTGTTTTTT. It specifies CASGLEHRGRLFF.